The next 32 T cell receptor beta chains were all read from a single sample in a study of blood T cell repertoires in COVID-19. TCRdb's copy holds only in-frame clones and misses some; the assay was immunoSEQ multiplex PCR. The sample yields 30,000 to 40,000 clones, roughly 85% seen once. Sequencing was carried out using peripheral blood. Source of these receptors: a human donor with acute or convalescent COVID-19. The donor label of this sample is uncertain.

The J gene is TRBJ2-1, the V gene TRBV7-9, with TRBD2 matching 8 bases. Trimming cost V 5 bases and J 4 bases; bases outside gene matches: 4. Looked up from germline, CDR1 is SEHNR and CDR2 is FQNEAQ (reference sequence). CDR3 length equals 14 residues. Here the CDR3 reads CASSPGTSYNEQFF. CDR3 DNA sequence: TGTGCCAGCAGCCCCGGGACTAGTTACAATGAGCAGTTCTTC.

This clone has a single count. The J gene is TRBJ1-1, the V gene TRBV11-3, with 7 bases aligning to TRBD1. V shed 5 bases, J shed 5 bases, and the junction held 8 bases outside the gene matches. CDR1 SGHNT and CDR2 YENEEA come from the germline V gene. This CDR3 has 14 residues. CDR3 DNA sequence: TGTGCCAGCAGCCCTCGGACAGGCCGGACTGAAGCTTTCTTT. It translates to CASSPRTGRTEAFF.

The rearrangement uses TRBV6-5 and TRBJ2-7; 8 nucleotides line up with TRBD1. This CDR3 has 15 residues. CDR1 is MNHEY and CDR2 is SVGAGI in the germline V gene. Germline trimming cut 1 base from V and 4 bases from J; bases unmatched to any gene: 6. The CDR3 DNA reads TGTGCCAGCAGTTACTTGCTCGGGACAGGTTACGAGCAGTACTTC. It encodes CASSYLLGTGYEQYF.

The V and J genes are TRBV9 and TRBJ2-3; D is possibly TRBD2 (5 bases). Trimming cost V 0 bases and J 3 bases, with 14 bases left between them. The CDR3 loop spans 16 amino acids. Germline V gene lookup returns CDR1 SGDLS and CDR2 YYNGEE. The CDR3 DNA reads TGTGCCAGCAGCGTAGGGGTCTTCGGGGTAACAGATACGCAGTATTTT. This translates into CASSVGVFGVTDTQYF.

This clone was observed once. The V gene is TRBV28, the J gene TRBJ2-5, with 12 bases identical to TRBD2. The germline CDR1 and CDR2 sequences are MDHEN and SYDVKM. CDR3 length equals 16 residues. Trimming cost V 3 bases and J 10 bases; bases outside gene matches: 12. For the CDR3, the DNA is TGTGCCAGCAGTTTCCTTCTAGCGGGGGGGCCGGGGATCCAGTACTTC. It translates to CASSFLLAGGPGIQYF.

CDR3 in DNA: TGTGCCACCTCCCAGACAGGAGAATACAATGAGCAGTTCTTC. The encoded protein is CATSQTGEYNEQFF. The chain recombines TRBV15 with TRBJ2-1; D is possibly TRBD1 (6 bases). CDR1 LNHNV and CDR2 YYDKDF come from the germline V gene (reference sequence). V was trimmed by 8 bases and J by 4 bases, leaving 15 bases between them. The CDR3 is 14 residues long.

The chain has TRBV7-2 and TRBJ2-5, with 7 bases matching TRBD2. The CDR3 has 15 residues. V lost 1 base to trimming and J lost 4 bases; unmatched junction nucleotides: 6. Germline CDR1 is SGHTA and CDR2 is FQGNSA. DNA for the CDR3: TGTGCCAGCAGCTTAGACTTGGGAGGGGCAGAGACCCAGTACTTC. Its protein is CASSLDLGGAETQYF.

The chain is built from TRBV29-1 and TRBJ1-2; weak D call: TRBD1 (5 bases). Trimming took off 7 bases at V and 3 bases at J, with 12 bases between the two ends. The CDR3 spans 12 residues. Germline V CDR1 and CDR2: SQVTM, ANQGSEA. The CDR3 is CSGTGTHYGYTF. CDR3 coding DNA: TGCAGCGGGACCGGGACTCACTATGGCTACACCTTC.

This chain connects TRBV9 to TRBJ2-1; 11 positions match TRBD2. Germline V gene lookup returns CDR1 SGDLS and CDR2 YYNGEE. V dropped 1 base and J dropped 4; count of bases not matched to a gene: 1. The CDR3 contains 15 residues. DNA for the CDR3: TGTGCCAGCAGCGTACTAGCGGGGGGATACAATGAGCAGTTCTTC. Translated, it gives CASSVLAGGYNEQFF.

The V call is TRBV5-4, the J call TRBJ1-4; 9 positions agree with TRBD1. The CDR3 is made up of 14 amino acids. With 4 bases clipped from V and 8 bases from J, the junction kept 6 bases outside the gene matches. Looked up from germline, CDR1 is SGHNT and CDR2 is YYREEE (reference sequence). The CDR3 sequence is CASSLPDRGEKLFF. The CDR3 DNA reads TGTGCCAGCAGCCTCCCAGACAGGGGGGAAAAACTGTTTTTT.

This rearrangement joins TRBV3-1 (or the pseudogene TRBV3-2) to TRBJ2-7; 7 bases line up with TRBD2. The CDR3 sequence is 16 residues long. The trim removed 0 bases at V and 0 bases at J, leaving 5 bases unmatched. Germline values: CDR1 LGHDT, CDR2 YNNKEL (reference sequence). The CDR3 nucleotides read TGTGCCAGCAGCCAAGACCGCGGGGGTCGCTCCTACGAGCAGTACTTC. It is translated as CASSQDRGGRSYEQYF.

This chain uses TRBV2 with TRBJ2-7, with 12 bases identical to TRBD1. This CDR3 spans 14 amino acids. In germline, CDR1 is SNHLY, CDR2 FYNNEI. Losses at the gene ends were 5 bases for V and 7 bases for J; bases not matched to a gene: 6. CDR3 residues: CASSLRDRGREQYF. The DNA for the CDR3 is TGTGCCAGCAGTCTCCGGGACAGGGGGCGTGAGCAGTACTTC.

The chain carries TRBV5-6 and TRBJ2-5; no clear D. V was clipped by 2 bases and J by 5 bases, with 7 bases between them. The CDR3 contains 12 residues. Looked up from germline, CDR1 is SGHDT and CDR2 is YYEEEE. CDR3 in amino acids: CASSLVEETQYF. The CDR3 bases are TGTGCCAGCAGCTTAGTGGAGGAGACCCAGTACTTC.

The chain links TRBV28 to TRBJ1-6, with TRBD1 identical over 7 bases. V lost 1 base and J lost 9; bases outside the gene matches: 6. CDR1 is MDHEN and CDR2 is SYDVKM in the germline V gene. The CDR3 sequence is 15 residues long. In nucleotides, the CDR3 is TGTGCCAGCAGTTTATCACAGGGGAGAAGTTCACCCCTCCACTTT. It is translated as CASSLSQGRSSPLHF.

The rearrangement uses TRBV11-3 and TRBJ2-2, with 9 bases matching TRBD1. Germline V CDR1 and CDR2: SGHNT, YENEEA. V lost 4 bases and J lost 7; bases outside the gene matches: 7. This CDR3 contains 15 residues. CDR3 residues: CASSSQGAENGELFF. The DNA for the CDR3 is TGTGCCAGCAGCTCACAGGGGGCCGAGAACGGGGAGCTGTTTTTT.

The gene calls are TRBV10-3 and TRBJ1-1; D might be TRBD1 (5 bases). Trimming pared 2 bases from V and 8 bases from J, leaving 6 bases between. The germline gives CDR1 ENHRY, CDR2 SYGVKD. This CDR3 spans 11 amino acids. This CDR3 is CAISEGQEAFF. As DNA, the CDR3 is TGTGCCATCAGTGAGGGACAAGAAGCTTTCTTT.

The sample holds one count of this clone. V usage is TRBV11-2 and J usage is TRBJ2-5, with unresolved D. Germline V gene sequence: CDR1 SGHAT, CDR2 FQNNGV. The CDR3 contains 14 residues. V was cut by 2 bases and J by 4 bases, with 11 bases left in between. CDR3 DNA sequence: TGTGCCAGCAGCTTAAGTTTGTTGGCAGAGACCCAGTACTTC. As protein: CASSLSLLAETQYF.

The sample holds one count of this clone. V and J are TRBV19 and TRBJ2-7; D gene ambiguous. The CDR3 consists of 13 residues. V was shortened by 8 bases and J by 4 bases, with 15 bases between the two germline ends. The germline V gene encodes CDR1 LNHDA and CDR2 SQIVND (reference sequence). The CDR3 bases are TGTGCCAGTTCGCTAGGCCCTCGGTACGAGCAGTACTTC. Amino acids: CASSLGPRYEQYF.

The chain employs TRBV11-3 and TRBJ2-5; weak D call: TRBD2 (7 bases). V was pared by 4 bases and J by 4 bases, with 16 bases between. The germline V gene has CDR1 SGHNT and CDR2 YENEEA. The CDR3 consists of 15 residues. The DNA of the CDR3 is TGTGCCAGCAGCTCTTACGGGGGGCGCATAGAGACCCAGTACTTC. It yields the protein CASSSYGGRIETQYF.

The gene calls are TRBV6-5 and TRBJ1-1; D gene ambiguous. The ends were cut back, 2 bases at V and 7 bases at J, with 5 bases in the middle. Germline loops: CDR1 MNHEY, CDR2 SVGAGI. CDR3 size: 11 residues. Here the CDR3 reads CASSYGFEAFF. CDR3 DNA: TGTGCCAGCAGTTACGGCTTTGAAGCTTTCTTT.

The chain uses TRBV11-3 and TRBJ2-7, with D hard to call. CDR1 and CDR2 (germline): SGHNT, YENEEA. V lost 3 bases and J 4 bases, leaving 10 bases between the germline ends. This CDR3 has 13 residues. The CDR3 nucleotides are TGTGCCAGCAGCTTGAATCAGTTGTACGAGCAGTACTTC. Encoded protein: CASSLNQLYEQYF.

V usage is TRBV18 and J usage is TRBJ1-1; D gene ambiguous. Trimming removed 0 bases at V and 6 bases at J, with 14 bases between. The CDR3 length is 15 residues. Per the germline V gene, CDR1 is KGHSH and CDR2 is LQKENI. The CDR3 nucleotides are TGTGCCAGCTCACCACCGATGGGGTCGGGAGCTGAAGCTTTCTTT. Translated, it gives CASSPPMGSGAEAFF.

Turning to this clone: The limits of the CDR3 on the DNA are not certain, so only TCRdb's listed CDR3 is given. The chain has TRBV27 and TRBJ2-7; whether TRBD1, the table's D call, matches the DNA was not checked. The CDR3 is 16 amino acids in total, end residues counted. Looked up from germline, CDR1 is MNHEY and CDR2 is SMNVEV (reference sequence). The CDR3 protein is CASSFFGQGIPYEQYF.

The rearrangement joins TRBV11-3 to TRBJ2-6, with D possibly TRBD1 on 6 matching bases. Trimming took off 1 base at V and 2 bases at J, with 18 bases between the two ends. The germline CDR1 and CDR2 sequences are SGHNT and YENEEA. CDR3 length equals 19 residues. CDR3 DNA sequence: TGTGCCAGCAGCTTAGTAGCACAGGGCATGTTTCCTGGGGCCAACGTCCTGACTTTC. This gives the protein CASSLVAQGMFPGANVLTF.

The chain recombines TRBV18 with TRBJ1-6; 7 bases fit TRBD1. The germline V gene has CDR1 KGHSH and CDR2 LQKENI. V trimming: 5 bases; J trimming: 6 bases; junction bases outside the gene matches: 7. The CDR3 extends over 15 amino acids. CDR3 protein: CASSGDSRPNSPLHF. DNA of the CDR3: TGTGCCAGCTCAGGGGACAGCCGGCCTAATTCACCCCTCCACTTT.

The V and J genes are TRBV27 and TRBJ1-1, with TRBD1 matching over 8 bases. Unmatched junction bases numbered 2, after V lost 1 base and J lost 1 base. Germline CDR1 MNHEY, CDR2 SMNVEV (reference sequence). This CDR3 contains 15 residues. The CDR3 nucleotides read TGTGCCAGCAGTTTATGGACAGGGAGGAACACTGAAGCTTTCTTT. It specifies CASSLWTGRNTEAFF.

This clone has a handful of counts. The same CDR3 is also encoded by other DNA sequences in this sample. This sequence joins TRBV3-1 (or the pseudogene TRBV3-2) and TRBJ1-2; tentatively, D is TRBD1 (5 bases). The CDR3 has 13 residues. The V and J ends lost 1 base and 8 bases respectively, with 11 bases between them. Germline CDR1 LGHDT, CDR2 YNNKEL (reference sequence). The CDR3 bases are TGTGCCAGCAGCCAAGGGGGGAGGTACGGCTACACCTTC. It specifies CASSQGGRYGYTF.

The chain carries TRBV29-1 and TRBJ1-5; the match to TRBD1 covers 9 bases. The CDR3 contains 15 residues. Germline CDR1 and CDR2: SQVTM and ANQGSEA. V lost 5 bases and J lost 0; bases outside the gene matches: 5. This CDR3 reads CSVLTGGHSNQPQHF. The CDR3 DNA is TGCAGCGTTCTAACAGGGGGCCATAGCAATCAGCCCCAGCATTTT.

This chain links TRBV6-5 with TRBJ2-7, with 8 bases matching TRBD2. The junction had 4 bases not matched to a gene; V was cut back by 6 bases and J by 0 bases. This CDR3 has 14 amino acids. Germline V gene lookup returns CDR1 MNHEY and CDR2 SVGAGI. CDR3 DNA sequence: TGTGCCAGCAGGTCGCTAGCGGGCTCCTACGAGCAGTACTTC. As protein: CASRSLAGSYEQYF.

V usage is TRBV7-9 and J usage is TRBJ1-4, with D possibly matching TRBD1 (6 bases). The CDR3 is 15 amino acids. The V gene's germline CDR1 is SEHNR and CDR2 FQNEAQ (reference sequence). V lost 3 bases and J lost 6, with 14 bases in between. CDR3 nucleotide sequence: TGTGCCAGCAGCTTCTCACAGGGTCTTGATGAAAAACTGTTTTTT. Amino acids: CASSFSQGLDEKLFF.

The chain recombines TRBV27 with TRBJ2-7, with 9 positions matching TRBD2. CDR1 is MNHEY, CDR2 SMNVEV, per germline (reference sequence). This CDR3 spans 14 amino acids. Trimming cost V 4 bases and J 3 bases; bases outside gene matches: 4. CDR3 region: CASSSRGGLYEQYF. CDR3 coding DNA: TGTGCCAGCAGTTCGCGGGGGGGCCTCTACGAGCAGTACTTC.

In this sample, this clone turned up once. The V and J genes are TRBV6-2 or TRBV6-3 and TRBJ1-2; a weak D match, TRBD1 (6 bases). Trimming removed 6 bases at V and 7 bases at J, with 18 bases between. The germline V gene has CDR1 MNHEY and CDR2 SVGEGT. CDR3 length: 14 amino acids. CDR3 amino acids: CASSTYRERGGYTF. Written as DNA, the CDR3 is TGTGCCAGCAGCACCTACAGGGAGCGGGGTGGCTACACCTTC.